The clone carrying this T cell receptor (beta chain) has more than one count but fewer than ten. The antigen remains unidentified. The sample belongs to a study of T cell repertoires in cytomegalovirus infection. Study-level information: CMV infection plus the matching HLA type was flagged by public TCR beta signatures.

TCRdb redid the calling of the reads with MiXCR, one entry per CDR3 protein. Of approximately 250,000 distinct CDR3 sequences listed, roughly an eighth are singletons. V shed 1 base and J shed 0 bases, with 9 bases lying between them. The CDR3 is made up of 15 amino acids. From germline, CDR1 is MNHEY and CDR2 SMNVEV (reference sequence). General study findings and limits: Clonotypes of TCR beta that were HLA-C-restricted and CMV-specific dominated the ex vivo response. Frequencies of public TCR beta families were cumulated, and this identified carriers of CMV plus the relevant HLA.

The receptor comes from a human donor in good health (CMV status not recorded). Some clones in this sample may be carry-over from other donors' samples. Sequencing was done on a sample of PBMCs. The chain uses TRBV27 and TRBJ1-1, with TRBD1 as a possible D gene (5 bases). The chain's CDR3 is CASSLWRGLNTEAFF. For the CDR3, the DNA is TGTGCCAGCAGTTTATGGCGGGGCCTGAACACTGAAGCTTTCTTT.